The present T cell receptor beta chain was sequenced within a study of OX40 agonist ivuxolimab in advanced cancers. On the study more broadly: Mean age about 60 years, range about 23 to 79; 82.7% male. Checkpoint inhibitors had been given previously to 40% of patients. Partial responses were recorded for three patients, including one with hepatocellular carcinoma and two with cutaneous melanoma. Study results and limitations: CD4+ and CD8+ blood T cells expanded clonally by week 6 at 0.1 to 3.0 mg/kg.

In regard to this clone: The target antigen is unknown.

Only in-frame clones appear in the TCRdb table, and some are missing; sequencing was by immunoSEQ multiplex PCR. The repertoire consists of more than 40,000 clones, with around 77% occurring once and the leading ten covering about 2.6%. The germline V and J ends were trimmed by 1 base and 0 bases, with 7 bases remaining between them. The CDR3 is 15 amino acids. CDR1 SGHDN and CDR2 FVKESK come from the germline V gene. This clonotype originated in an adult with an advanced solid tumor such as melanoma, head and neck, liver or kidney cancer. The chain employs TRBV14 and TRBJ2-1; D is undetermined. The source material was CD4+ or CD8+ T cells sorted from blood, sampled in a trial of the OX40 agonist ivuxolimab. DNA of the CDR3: TGTGCCAGCAGCCAAGGGCTTAGCTCCTACAATGAGCAGTTCTTC. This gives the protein CASSQGLSSYNEQFF.